The clone carrying this T cell receptor (beta chain) was found many times. The source of the sample is a study of blood T cells in healthy people across ages. Using a J-beta primer mix together with a sample-barcoded 5' primer, a second PCR was run for roughly 7 to 11 cycles. TCRdb reanalysed the 5' RACE reads using MiXCR and keeps one entry per CDR3 protein. The table includes about 690,000 distinct CDR3 sequences, approximately 40% detected once. V trimming: 6 bases; J trimming: 3 bases; junction bases outside the gene matches: 8. The CDR3 contains 15 residues. Germline V gene sequence: CDR1 LGHNA, CDR2 YSLEER.

This rearrangement joins TRBV4-3 to TRBJ2-7; 10 bases fit TRBD1. Sequencing was carried out using blood. The origin of this receptor is a man older than 75 in good health. Here the CDR3 DNA reads TGCGCCAGCAGACCAAGGACAGGGGGGAACTACGAGCAGTACTTC. Protein: CASRPRTGGNYEQYF.